A selection of T cell receptor beta chains follows, all from one sample in a study of blood T cells in healthy people across ages. TCRdb ran MiXCR on the 5' RACE reads and lists one entry per CDR3 protein. This table has 650,000 to 800,000 distinct CDR3 sequences, around 42% appearing once. Sequenced sample: blood. These receptor sequences come from a man aged 60 to 75 in good health. CDR3s include the opening cysteine and the closing phenylalanine or tryptophan. The order of the fields is V gene, D gene, J gene, clone size, CDR3 DNA, CDR3 protein. The D gene is left open where the match is weak. Not every row has a clone size; where given, it reads once, few, many or a size class.

v_call: TRBV12-3/TRBV12-4; d_call: TRBD1; j_call: TRBJ1-1; clone_size: NA; cdr3_nt: TGTGCCAGCAGTTTGACAGGGGGCGTCACTGGAGCTTTCTTT; cdr3_aa: CASSLTGGVTGAFF
v_call: TRBV2; d_call: TRBD2; j_call: TRBJ2-1; clone_size: NA; cdr3_nt: TGTGCCAGCAGCTTACCCTCTAGCGGTACCTACAATGAGCAGTTCTTC; cdr3_aa: CASSLPSSGTYNEQFF
v_call: TRBV6-1; d_call: NA; j_call: TRBJ1-4; clone_size: NA; cdr3_nt: TGTGCCAGCAGTCCCCGGGGCAGGGTCACAACTAATGAAAAACTGTTTTTT; cdr3_aa: CASSPRGRVTTNEKLFF
v_call: TRBV6-6; d_call: NA; j_call: TRBJ2-1; clone_size: NA; cdr3_nt: TGTGCCAGCAGTTACTCGATGGATGAGCAGTTCTTC; cdr3_aa: CASSYSMDEQFF
v_call: TRBV3-1; d_call: NA; j_call: TRBJ2-5; clone_size: few; cdr3_nt: TGTGCCAGCAGCCAAGCGGGGACCAGAACTAGGAACCAAGAGACCCAGTACTTC; cdr3_aa: CASSQAGTRTRNQETQYF
v_call: TRBV6-2/TRBV6-3; d_call: NA; j_call: TRBJ2-7; clone_size: few; cdr3_nt: TGTGCCAGCAGTACCCTGAACCGCTACGAGCAGTACTTC; cdr3_aa: CASSTLNRYEQYF
v_call: TRBV28; d_call: NA; j_call: TRBJ2-1; clone_size: few; cdr3_nt: TGTGCCAGCAGTTCCCCAGGGGCCGCACGGAATGAGCAGTTCTTC; cdr3_aa: CASSSPGAARNEQFF
v_call: TRBV7-3; d_call: TRBD2; j_call: TRBJ2-3; clone_size: NA; cdr3_nt: TGTGCCAGCAGCTCGACTAGCGGGGTGAGCACAGATACGCAGTATTTT; cdr3_aa: CASSSTSGVSTDTQYF
v_call: TRBV4-2; d_call: NA; j_call: TRBJ1-2; clone_size: few; cdr3_nt: TGTGCCAGCAGCCAAGATGTAGGAGGATTGGGCTATGGCTACACCTTC; cdr3_aa: CASSQDVGGLGYGYTF
v_call: TRBV20-1; d_call: NA; j_call: TRBJ2-6; clone_size: NA; cdr3_nt: TGCAGTGCTAAGATAGTCGGACAGTTACACTCTGGGGCCAACGTCCTGACTTTC; cdr3_aa: CSAKIVGQLHSGANVLTF
v_call: TRBV4-3; d_call: TRBD1; j_call: TRBJ2-1; clone_size: NA; cdr3_nt: TGCGCCAGCAGCCAAGATCGGCGACAGGGTGGTGGTGAGCAGTTCTTC; cdr3_aa: CASSQDRRQGGGEQFF
v_call: TRBV12-3/TRBV12-4; d_call: TRBD1; j_call: TRBJ1-3; clone_size: NA; cdr3_nt: TGTGCCAGCAGTTTAGTGTGGACAGGGGGAGGAAACACCATATATTTT; cdr3_aa: CASSLVWTGGGNTIYF
v_call: TRBV7-2; d_call: TRBD1; j_call: TRBJ2-7; clone_size: NA; cdr3_nt: TGTGCCAGCAGCCCCTTAGACAGGGATCTTAGCGAGCAGTACTTC; cdr3_aa: CASSPLDRDLSEQYF
v_call: TRBV20-1; d_call: NA; j_call: TRBJ2-1; clone_size: NA; cdr3_nt: TGCAGTGCGCTGATCAGACAGGAAGTTTACAATGAGCAGTTCTTC; cdr3_aa: CSALIRQEVYNEQFF
v_call: TRBV18; d_call: TRBD1; j_call: TRBJ2-4; clone_size: NA; cdr3_nt: TGTGCCAGCTCACCACCGTCCCCGGGACAGGGGCCTCCGGGGGAAAACATTCAGTACTTC; cdr3_aa: CASSPPSPGQGPPGENIQYF
v_call: TRBV12-3/TRBV12-4; d_call: TRBD2; j_call: TRBJ2-2; clone_size: few; cdr3_nt: TGTGCCAGCAGTCCCAGACTAGCGGGGAACTCTAGGAACACCGGGGAGCTGTTTTTT; cdr3_aa: CASSPRLAGNSRNTGELFF
v_call: TRBV27; d_call: TRBD2; j_call: TRBJ2-3; clone_size: NA; cdr3_nt: TGTACCAGCTTGGGACTAGCGGCCACAGATACGCAGTATTTT; cdr3_aa: CTSLGLAATDTQYF